Listed below are T cell receptor beta chains from one sample, sequenced in a study of T cell responses to AZD1222 COVID-19 vaccine. The repertoire was sequenced with immunoSEQ multiplex PCR; TCRdb's copy has only in-frame clones and lacks some. The table records about 110,000 clones, 82% of them present only once. This specimen consisted of peripheral blood, obtained on day 0 of AZD1222 vaccination. These receptors all come from an adult in good health. Both conserved end residues are part of each CDR3. D genes are given only for firm matches. Only some rows state a clone size, as once, few, many or a class for expanded clones.

V	size	J	D	CDR3	DNA
TRBV4-1	NA	TRBJ1-5	TRBD1	CASIPTGTGNGVSNQPQHF	TGCGCCAGCATCCCGACCGGGACAGGGAACGGCGTTAGCAATCAGCCCCAGCATTTT
TRBV4-3	NA	TRBJ1-3	NA	CASSQEASIDRPSGNTIYF	TGCGCCAGCAGCCAAGAGGCCTCAATAGACAGGCCCTCTGGAAACACCATATATTTT
TRBV30	NA	TRBJ1-2	NA	CAWSVQLGADYGYTF	TGTGCCTGGAGTGTACAGCTCGGTGCTGACTATGGCTACACCTTC
TRBV4-1	many	TRBJ2-7	NA	CASSQDYAGGLREQYF	TGCGCCAGCAGCCAAGATTATGCTGGGGGGCTAAGAGAGCAGTACTTC
TRBV29-1	NA	TRBJ1-2	NA	CSVGTASLDTF	TGCAGCGTTGGGACAGCCTCTTTGGACACCTTC
TRBV7-8	once	TRBJ2-7	NA	CASSSPARAHRTQYEQYF	TGTGCCAGCAGCTCCCCCGCGAGGGCCCATCGCACTCAATACGAGCAGTACTTC
TRBV11-2	once	TRBJ1-1	NA	CASSPRAPGTEAFF	TGTGCCAGCAGCCCAAGGGCGCCCGGCACTGAAGCTTTCTTT
TRBV12-3/TRBV12-4	NA	TRBJ2-7	TRBD1	CASGQDYEQYF	TGTGCCAGCGGACAGGACTACGAGCAGTACTTC
TRBV12-3/TRBV12-4	NA	TRBJ2-2	NA	CASSPTPSGELFF	TGTGCCAGCAGTCCTACGCCGAGCGGGGAGCTGTTTTTT
TRBV5-1	NA	TRBJ2-5	NA	CASSPQGGGETQYF	TGCGCCAGCAGCCCGCAGGGGGGGGGAGAGACCCAGTACTTC
TRBV6-5	NA	TRBJ1-1	TRBD1	CASSSMSGGATEAFF	TGTGCCAGCAGTTCGATGTCAGGGGGCGCGACTGAAGCTTTCTTT
TRBV2	NA	TRBJ1-5	NA	CASMDGRVQQPQHF	TGTGCCAGCATGGATGGACGGGTCCAACAGCCCCAGCATTTT
TRBV2	NA	TRBJ1-5	NA	CASSEGAVQPQHF	TGTGCCAGCAGTGAAGGGGCGGTTCAGCCCCAGCATTTT
TRBV7-3	NA	TRBJ2-3	NA	CASSLTGQGVADTQYF	TGTGCCAGCAGCTTAACCGGTCAGGGCGTAGCAGATACGCAGTATTTT
TRBV5-1	NA	TRBJ1-1	NA	CASSNLGMGTEAFF	TGCGCCAGCAGCAACCTAGGTATGGGCACTGAAGCTTTCTTT
TRBV19	NA	TRBJ1-4	NA	CASSLWDEKLFF	TGTGCCAGTAGTCTTTGGGATGAAAAACTGTTTTTT
TRBV10-3	once	TRBJ1-4	TRBD1	CATRGGGPGEKLFF	TGTGCCACCAGGGGGGGCGGCCCAGGCGAAAAACTGTTTTTT
TRBV30	NA	TRBJ1-3	NA	CAWGPGGSGNTIYF	TGTGCCTGGGGGCCGGGGGGCTCTGGAAACACCATATATTTT
TRBV2	few	TRBJ1-1	NA	CASSEDLDAFF	TGTGCCAGCAGTGAGGACCTTGATGCTTTCTTT
TRBV5-6	NA	TRBJ2-5	NA	CASSLVGQETQYF	TGTGCCAGCAGCTTGGTTGGCCAAGAGACCCAGTACTTC
TRBV6-5	NA	TRBJ1-5	TRBD1	CASSFPQTGTQPQHF	TGTGCCAGCAGTTTCCCCCAGACAGGGACCCAGCCCCAGCATTTT
TRBV7-2	once	TRBJ2-5	NA	CASSPNPGGGGTQYF	TGTGCCAGCAGCCCAAATCCGGGGGGCGGGGGGACCCAGTACTTC
TRBV7-2	NA	TRBJ1-6	NA	CASSWNVSPLHF	TGTGCCAGCAGCTGGAATGTTTCACCCCTCCACTTT
TRBV5-1	NA	TRBJ2-3	NA	CASSYRDSTDTQYF	TGCGCCAGCAGCTACCGGGACAGCACAGATACGCAGTATTTT
TRBV28	NA	TRBJ1-2	NA	CASRAPIGYTF	TGTGCCAGTCGGGCCCCGATAGGCTACACCTTC
TRBV5-8	NA	TRBJ2-2	NA	CASTVASGVNTGELFF	TGTGCCAGCACCGTCGCTTCGGGGGTGAACACCGGGGAGCTGTTTTTT
TRBV6-5	once	TRBJ1-3	NA	CASSYRTPNSGNTIYF	TGTGCCAGCAGTTATAGGACGCCAAACTCTGGAAACACCATATATTTT
TRBV5-4	NA	TRBJ1-2	NA	CASSLGAGYVYGYTF	TGTGCCAGCAGCTTGGGGGCAGGGTATGTCTATGGCTACACCTTC
TRBV19	NA	TRBJ1-1	NA	CASSIAGIPGRAFF	TGTGCCAGTAGTATAGCGGGAATTCCGGGTCGAGCTTTCTTT